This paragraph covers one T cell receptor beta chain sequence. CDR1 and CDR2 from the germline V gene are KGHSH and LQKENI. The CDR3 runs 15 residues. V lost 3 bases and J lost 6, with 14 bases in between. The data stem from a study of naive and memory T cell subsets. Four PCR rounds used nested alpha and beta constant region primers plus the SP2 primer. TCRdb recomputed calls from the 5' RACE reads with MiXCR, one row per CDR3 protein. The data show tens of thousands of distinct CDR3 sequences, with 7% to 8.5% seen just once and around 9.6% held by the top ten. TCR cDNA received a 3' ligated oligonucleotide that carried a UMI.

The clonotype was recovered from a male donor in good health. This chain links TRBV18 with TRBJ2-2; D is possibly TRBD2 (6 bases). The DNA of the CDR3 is TGTGCCAGCTCACCTACTAGCAAAGGCGCCGGGGAGCTGTTTTTT. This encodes CASSPTSKGAGELFF.